These 22 T cell receptor beta chains originate from one sample sequenced in a study of T cell responses to AZD1222 COVID-19 vaccine. Some clones are missing from TCRdb's copy, which holds only in-frame ones; the method was immunoSEQ multiplex PCR. The repertoire has over 50,000 clones, 65% to 85% of them found once; the top ten carry 26%. The sequencing here drew on peripheral blood, taken 28 days after the second AZD1222 dose. These receptors were obtained from an adult who received the AZD1222 COVID-19 vaccine.

The chain has TRBV7-3 and TRBJ2-2; TRBD2 matches at 8 bases. Looked up from germline, CDR1 is SGHTA and CDR2 is FQGTGA. Trimming took 5 bases from V and 2 from J; bases not matched to a gene: 4. CDR3 length: 15 amino acids. The CDR3, as DNA: TGTGCCAGCAGCCCCGGGGGGGGCAACACCGGGGAGCTGTTTTTT. Its translation: CASSPGGGNTGELFF.

The rearrangement links TRBV6-5 to TRBJ2-1; no clear D. The CDR3 consists of 15 residues. Looked up from germline, CDR1 is MNHEY and CDR2 is SVGAGI. V was trimmed by 6 bases and J by 0 bases, leaving 12 bases between them. CDR3 nucleotides: TGTGCCAGCAGGCCTCGATGGGGCTCCTACAATGAGCAGTTCTTC. The encoded protein is CASRPRWGSYNEQFF.

V is TRBV7-2 and J is TRBJ1-1, with 10 bases identical to TRBD1. V dropped 2 bases and J dropped 7; count of bases not matched to a gene: 10. Germline-derived CDR1 and CDR2 are SGHTA and FQGNSA. This CDR3 has 16 amino acids. CDR3 in amino acids: CASSLRTGGYGGEAFF. The CDR3 DNA follows: TGTGCCAGCAGCTTAAGGACAGGGGGTTATGGCGGTGAAGCTTTCTTT.

This clone was found a few times. This chain connects TRBV27 to TRBJ1-6, with no clear D. Germline CDR1 is MNHEY and CDR2 is SMNVEV (reference sequence). The CDR3 is made up of 13 amino acids. With 6 bases removed from V and 7 bases from J, the gap between germline ends came to 10 bases. The CDR3 region is CASRSVRNSPLHF. CDR3 bases: TGTGCCAGCAGGTCCGTTAGAAATTCACCCCTCCACTTT.

The chain carries TRBV4-2 and TRBJ2-5, with TRBD2 identical over 8 bases. The CDR3 runs 15 residues. The V segment lost 1 base and the J segment 7 bases; nucleotides outside the gene matches: 8. Germline CDR1 and CDR2: LGHNA and YNFKEQ. The CDR3 region has the DNA TGTGCCAGCAGCCAAGTTCCGGGACTAGGGGGGACCCAGTACTTC. It translates to CASSQVPGLGGTQYF.

This clone was counted a few times. The chain links TRBV30 to TRBJ2-3; D is undetermined. V was clipped by 1 base and J by 0 bases, with 5 bases between them. The CDR3 runs to 13 residues. From germline, CDR1 is GTSNPN and CDR2 SVGIG (reference sequence). The CDR3 coding sequence is TGTGCCTGGAGTGAAGGGAGCACAGATACGCAGTATTTT. It encodes CAWSEGSTDTQYF.

The chain is built from TRBV5-1 and TRBJ2-7; tentatively, D is TRBD2 (6 bases). This CDR3 comprises 14 residues. Germline V lookup: CDR1 SGHRS, CDR2 YFSETQ. V was clipped by 3 bases and J by 4 bases, with 14 bases between them. The CDR3 nucleotides read TGCGCCAGCAGCTCGGGACTGACTCCTTACGAGCAGTACTTC. Residues: CASSSGLTPYEQYF.

The table lists this clone with a count of one. The V and J genes are TRBV9 and TRBJ2-1; D might be TRBD1 (6 bases). Trimming cost V 4 bases and J 8 bases, with 7 bases left between them. This CDR3 contains 11 residues. Germline V gene sequence: CDR1 SGDLS, CDR2 YYNGEE. The chain's CDR3 is CASSQGHEQFF. CDR3 in DNA: TGTGCCAGCAGCCAGGGGCATGAGCAGTTCTTC.

The chain is built from TRBV6-5 and TRBJ2-1, with D unclear. Trimming stripped 6 bases from V and 0 bases from J, with 12 bases between. There are 15 residues in the CDR3. Germline CDR1 and CDR2: MNHEY and SVGAGI. The CDR3 DNA sequence: TGTGCCAGCAGGGCATTTCCTAGCTCCTACAATGAGCAGTTCTTC. It is translated as CASRAFPSSYNEQFF.

The rearrangement uses TRBV25-1 and TRBJ1-2; D not certain. V lost 6 bases, J lost 6 bases, and 11 bases lay in between. Germline lookup yields CDR1 MGHDK and CDR2 SYGVNS. The CDR3 has 12 residues. CDR3 protein: CASRAGLDGYTF. The CDR3 DNA reads TGTGCCAGCAGGGCCGGGCTGGATGGCTACACCTTC.

The chain employs TRBV25-1 and TRBJ1-1, with D possibly TRBD1 on 6 matching bases. This CDR3 spans 14 amino acids. Germline assignment: CDR1 MGHDK and CDR2 SYGVNS. V was pared by 5 bases and J by 1 base, with 11 bases between. As DNA, the CDR3 is TGTGCCAGCAGTAGTTCGGGGGCGAACACTGAAGCTTTCTTT. Translating gives CASSSSGANTEAFF.

This clone was picked up one time. The V and J genes are TRBV27 and TRBJ2-6; D unresolved. The V gene's germline CDR1 is MNHEY and CDR2 SMNVEV (reference sequence). The CDR3 runs 16 residues. The V end lost 1 base, the J end lost 0 bases, and 7 bases lay between the germline ends. The CDR3 coding sequence is TGTGCCAGCAGTTTATACGGAAACTCTGGGGCCAACGTCCTGACTTTC. Amino acids: CASSLYGNSGANVLTF. Based on the CDR3 plus reference TRBV27 and TRBJ2-6, the full variable domain is EAQVTQNPRYLITVTGKKLTVTCSQNMNHEYMSWYRQDPGLGLRQIYYSMNVEVTDKGDVPEGYKVSRKEKRNFPLILESPSPNQTSLYFCASSLYGNSGANVLTFGAGSRLTVL.

The V gene is TRBV7-6, the J gene TRBJ1-3, with D possibly being TRBD1 (6 bases). Germline CDR1 reads SGHVS; CDR2 reads FNYEAQ. This CDR3 is built from 15 residues. Trimming removed 1 base at V and 2 bases at J, with 9 bases between. The CDR3 sequence: CASSLDRVAGNTIYF. The CDR3 DNA sequence: TGTGCCAGCAGCTTAGACAGGGTTGCTGGAAACACCATATATTTT.

The rearrangement links TRBV28 to TRBJ2-7; D ambiguous. V shed 6 bases and J shed 3 bases, with 3 bases lying between them. Germline-derived CDR1 and CDR2 are MDHEN and SYDVKM. This CDR3 comprises 10 residues. For the CDR3, the DNA is TGTGCCAGCAGCCACTACGAGCAGTACTTC. Its translation is CASSHYEQYF.

This chain connects TRBV9 to TRBJ1-6; the D is unclear. The germline V gene has CDR1 SGDLS and CDR2 YYNGEE. Trimming removed 0 bases at V and 6 bases at J, with 10 bases between. The CDR3 consists of 15 residues. CDR3 nucleotide sequence: TGTGCCAGCAGCGTAGCTCGGGGTTTTAATTCACCCCTCCACTTT. Translated: CASSVARGFNSPLHF.

CDR3 protein: CASSPKGQYSNQPQHF. Written as DNA, the CDR3 is TGTGCCAGCAGCCCGAAGGGGCAATATAGCAATCAGCCCCAGCATTTT. V usage is TRBV25-1 and J usage is TRBJ1-5; a weak D match, TRBD1 (5 bases). V was trimmed by 6 bases and J by 0 bases, leaving 15 bases between them. The CDR3 length is 16 residues. Germline-derived CDR1 and CDR2 are MGHDK and SYGVNS.

This clone has only one observation. The rearrangement joins TRBV7-2 to TRBJ2-7; no reliable D call. Looked up from germline, CDR1 is SGHTA and CDR2 is FQGNSA. The germline V and J ends were trimmed by 1 base and 2 bases, with 6 bases remaining between them. This CDR3 spans 13 amino acids. DNA for the CDR3: TGTGCCAGCAGCTTAGGGAACGCCTACGAGCAGTACTTC. It is translated as CASSLGNAYEQYF.

The V and J genes are TRBV9 and TRBJ2-7; weak D call: TRBD2 (6 bases). Between the trimmed V and J ends, which lost 0 bases and 2 bases, there was a span of 12 bases. The CDR3 is made up of 15 amino acids. The V gene's germline CDR1 is SGDLS and CDR2 YYNGEE. This CDR3 is CASSVDAGNPYEQYF. The CDR3 DNA reads as TGTGCCAGCAGCGTAGATGCGGGGAATCCCTACGAGCAGTACTTC.

The V call is TRBV27, the J call TRBJ2-7, with a weak D call TRBD2 (5 bases). V was clipped by 6 bases and J by 2 bases, with 14 bases between them. This CDR3 comprises 14 residues. The germline V gene has CDR1 MNHEY and CDR2 SMNVEV (reference sequence). The CDR3 nucleotides read TGTGCCAGCAGACCACGAGGGAGTACCTACGAGCAGTACTTC. Its protein product is CASRPRGSTYEQYF.

The V and J genes are TRBV10-3 and TRBJ1-2; no clear D gene. The CDR3 covers 12 residues. The V end lost 3 bases, the J end lost 7 bases, and 9 bases lay between the germline ends. Germline CDR1 is ENHRY and CDR2 is SYGVKD. CDR3 sequence reads: CAISDRTGGYTF. As DNA, the CDR3 is TGTGCCATCAGTGATCGAACGGGTGGCTACACCTTC.

J is TRBJ1-2 and V is TRBV6-2 or TRBV6-3; possibly TRBD1 for D (5 bases). The germline gives CDR1 MNHEY, CDR2 SVGEGT. The V end was cut by 5 bases, the J end by 3 bases, with 13 bases between. This CDR3 comprises 14 residues. Here the CDR3 reads CASSRQTPYYGYTF. The CDR3 DNA reads as TGTGCCAGCAGTCGACAGACACCATACTATGGCTACACCTTC.

The chain has TRBV28 and TRBJ2-7; perhaps D is TRBD1 or TRBD2 (5 bases each). This CDR3 is 15 amino acids long. V dropped 2 bases and J dropped 6 bases, with 17 bases sitting between them. CDR1 and CDR2 from the germline V gene are MDHEN and SYDVKM. The CDR3 loop is CASSLGDEIFREQYF. CDR3 in DNA: TGTGCCAGCAGTTTAGGGGACGAGATTTTCCGCGAGCAGTACTTC.